The clone carrying this T cell receptor (beta chain) turned up a few times. These data belong to a study of neurological immune-mediated disorders. V shed 0 bases and J shed 3 bases, with 9 bases lying between them. Germline loops: CDR1 SGDLS, CDR2 YYNGEE. The CDR3 has 14 amino acids. Time point given: longitudinal time-point 1 (baseline). Sequencing runs each yielded over 180 million TCR-beta sequences from 15-18 subjects. TCRdb re-derived calls from the 5' RACE reads in MiXCR, one entry per CDR3 protein. The sample has about 71,000 distinct CDR3 sequences; about 10% are singletons. Sequencing was done on a sample of PBMCs. The chain uses TRBV9 and TRBJ1-1; no firm D call. This clonotype was obtained from a man aged 25 to 45 in good health. CDR3: CASSVVSTYTEAFF. CDR3 nucleotide sequence: TGTGCCAGCAGCGTAGTGAGCACCTACACTGAAGCTTTCTTT.